The 27 T cell receptor beta chains given below trace back to one sample, sequenced in a study of cytomegalovirus exposure and HLA in healthy donors. Researchers ran the PCR with 60 Vbeta and 13 Jbeta primers. Using immunoSEQ multiplex PCR, the repertoire was profiled, and TCRdb retains in-frame clones only, with some absent. The sample includes some 110,000 clones, approximately 80% of them seen just once. The sequenced sample was PBMCs. These receptors all come from a woman younger than 35 in good health and CMV-seropositive.

This clone was counted once. The chain couples TRBV9 to TRBJ2-3; 8 bases match TRBD1. The CDR3 runs 16 residues. V was pared by 0 bases and J by 2 bases, with 5 bases of the junction left unmatched. Germline lookup yields CDR1 SGDLS and CDR2 YYNGEE. The CDR3 DNA is TGTGCCAGCAGCGTAGTGGACAGGGCGTTCACAGATACGCAGTATTTT. It specifies CASSVVDRAFTDTQYF. Supplemented by reference TRBV9 and TRBJ2-3, the full variable domain reads DSGVTQTPKHLITATGQRVTLRCSPRSGDLSVYWYQQSLDQGLQFLIQYYNGEERAKGNILERFSAQQFPDLHSELNLSSLELGDSALYFCASSVVDRAFTDTQYFGPGTRLTVL.

This clone was seen a handful of times. This sequence joins TRBV30 and TRBJ1-5; the D gene is possibly TRBD1 (5 bases). V was clipped by 2 bases and J by 6 bases, with 14 bases between them. The CDR3 is made up of 14 amino acids. Germline V lookup: CDR1 GTSNPN, CDR2 SVGIG (reference sequence). The DNA for the CDR3 is TGTGCCTGGAGTCCGGCAGGGCGGCTTCAGCCCCAGCATTTT. Encoded protein: CAWSPAGRLQPQHF.

This clone appeared a single time. The chain recombines TRBV7-9 with TRBJ2-1, with a weak D call TRBD2 (5 bases). Germline CDR1 and CDR2: SEHNR and FQNEAQ (reference sequence). V was pared by 5 bases and J by 6 bases, with 20 bases between. The CDR3 loop spans 16 amino acids. The CDR3 bases are TGTGCCAGCAGCCTTCAGACTAAGATGTCCATCAATGAGCAGTTCTTC. Amino acids: CASSLQTKMSINEQFF.

CDR3 bases: TGTGCCAGCAGCTTAGACGGGAGGGCCGTAGGAGAGACCCAGTACTTC. It is translated as CASSLDGRAVGETQYF. The V gene is TRBV13, the J gene TRBJ2-5, with 8 bases fitting TRBD2. The CDR3 consists of 16 residues. Germline V gives CDR1 PRHDT, CDR2 FYEKMQ (reference sequence). V trimming: 1 base; J trimming: 4 bases; junction bases outside the gene matches: 8.

This clone has just a few counts. The CDR3 spells CASSVSVSPKSFYEQYF. In DNA, the CDR3 is TGTGCCAGCAGCGTATCGGTCTCGCCAAAATCGTTCTACGAGCAGTACTTC. This rearrangement joins TRBV9 to TRBJ2-7; D ambiguous. Germline V gives CDR1 SGDLS, CDR2 YYNGEE. V shed 1 base and J shed 3 bases, with 20 bases lying between them. The CDR3 is made up of 17 amino acids.

The chain links TRBV4-1 to TRBJ2-7; D possibly corresponds to TRBD2 (6 bases). V was clipped by 0 bases and J by 7 bases, with 16 bases between them. CDR3 size: 15 residues. The V gene's germline CDR1 is MGHRA and CDR2 YSYEKL. This CDR3 reads CASSQEWAGSNEQYF. CDR3 nucleotide sequence: TGCGCCAGCAGCCAAGAATGGGCGGGGTCTAATGAGCAGTACTTC.

This chain uses TRBV9 with TRBJ1-5; D ambiguous. This CDR3 comprises 15 residues. V was clipped by 0 bases and J by 2 bases, with 9 bases between them. CDR1 SGDLS and CDR2 YYNGEE come from the germline V gene. The chain's CDR3 is CASSVDGIGNQPQHF. The CDR3 bases are TGTGCCAGCAGCGTAGACGGGATTGGCAATCAGCCCCAGCATTTT.

The chain is built from TRBV5-4 and TRBJ2-7; 10 bases are a match to TRBD2. Trimming took 4 bases from V and 7 from J; bases not matched to a gene: 11. Looked up from germline, CDR1 is SGHNT and CDR2 is YYREEE (reference sequence). This CDR3 contains 15 residues. The CDR3 DNA is TGTGCCAGCAGCCGACTACTAGCGGGACCCGGGGAGCAGTACTTC. It yields the protein CASSRLLAGPGEQYF. The whole variable domain, filled in from reference TRBV5-4 and TRBJ2-7, reads ETGVTQSPTHLIKTRGQQVTLRCSSQSGHNTVSWYQQALGQGPQFIFQYYREEENGRGNFPPRFSGLQFPNYSSELNVNALELDDSALYLCASSRLLAGPGEQYFGPGTRLTVT.

This clone has a single count. This rearrangement joins TRBV5-1 to TRBJ2-3, with D unclear. This CDR3 region has 13 residues. Germline values: CDR1 SGHRS, CDR2 YFSETQ. Trimming took off 0 bases at V and 5 bases at J, with 7 bases between the two ends. The CDR3 region is CASSLAGLDTQYF. CDR3 coding DNA: TGCGCCAGCAGCTTGGCGGGTTTAGATACGCAGTATTTT.

The genes are TRBV5-1 and TRBJ2-7, with a weak D call TRBD2 (6 bases). The V end was cut by 5 bases, the J end by 2 bases, with 14 bases between. CDR3 length: 14 residues. Germline CDR1 reads SGHRS; CDR2 reads YFSETQ. For the CDR3, the DNA is TGCGCCAGCAGAGGATCTAGCGAAGCCTACGAGCAGTACTTC. It codes for CASRGSSEAYEQYF.

This clone has more than one count but fewer than ten. The chain joins TRBV30 to TRBJ1-5, with D maybe TRBD1 (5 bases). V lost 7 bases and J lost 6, with 19 bases in between. CDR3 length equals 14 residues. Germline CDR1 reads GTSNPN; CDR2 reads SVGIG (reference sequence). The CDR3 sequence: CAFQGRNQGQPQHF. The CDR3 region has the DNA TGTGCCTTTCAAGGCCGGAACCAGGGTCAGCCCCAGCATTTT.

J is TRBJ2-1 and V is TRBV7-3, with 7 bases fitting TRBD2. The CDR3 is 14 amino acids. Unmatched junction bases numbered 3, after V lost 2 bases and J lost 5 bases. Germline V lookup: CDR1 SGHTA, CDR2 FQGTGA. The CDR3 region is CASSLGGSNNEQFF. CDR3 nucleotides: TGTGCCAGCAGCTTAGGCGGGAGTAACAATGAGCAGTTCTTC.

CDR3 region: CASSQNQGAAYEQYF. Here the CDR3 DNA reads TGTGCCAGCAGCCAAAATCAGGGGGCTGCCTACGAGCAGTACTTC. This chain joins TRBV16 and TRBJ2-7, with 8 bases fitting TRBD1. V was clipped by 2 bases and J by 2 bases; unmatched bases: 5. Per germline, CDR1 KGHSY and CDR2 FQNENV. The CDR3 length is 15 residues.

Only one count was recorded for this clone. The chain uses TRBV10-3 and TRBJ1-2; TRBD1 matches at 12 bases. Germline CDR1 ENHRY, CDR2 SYGVKD. The J segment lost 4 bases and the V segment lost 7 bases, leaving 7 bases of the junction unmatched. The CDR3 runs 15 residues. The CDR3, as DNA: TGTGCCATCACCGGGACAGGGGGCGAGGCCTATGGCTACACCTTC. The encoded protein is CAITGTGGEAYGYTF.

The rearrangement links TRBV10-3 to TRBJ1-5; the match to TRBD1 covers 9 bases. The CDR3 is made up of 16 amino acids. The ends lost 6 bases at V and 0 bases at J; junction bases unmatched: 6. Germline loops: CDR1 ENHRY, CDR2 SYGVKD. This chain's CDR3 is CAISSDRGYSNQPQHF. The DNA for the CDR3 is TGTGCCATCAGCAGTGACAGGGGGTATAGCAATCAGCCCCAGCATTTT.

V is TRBV28 and J is TRBJ2-1; D gene ambiguous. The V end lost 6 bases, the J end lost 5 bases, and 20 bases lay between the germline ends. CDR3 length: 16 amino acids. Germline V gene data show CDR1 as MDHEN and CDR2 as SYDVKM. This CDR3 is CASSSLRNEPHNEQFF. DNA for the CDR3: TGTGCCAGCAGCTCACTACGAAACGAACCTCACAATGAGCAGTTCTTC.

This rearrangement joins TRBV5-1 to TRBJ2-5; 11 nucleotides align to TRBD2. Germline V CDR1 and CDR2: SGHRS, YFSETQ. CDR3 length: 16 residues. V dropped 5 bases and J dropped 5; count of bases not matched to a gene: 11. CDR3 sequence reads: CASSRIAGGDGETQYF. As DNA, the CDR3 is TGCGCCAGCAGTCGTATAGCGGGAGGGGATGGGGAGACCCAGTACTTC.

This clone was counted once. CDR3 in amino acids: CASSTMTGINQPQHF. The CDR3 DNA reads as TGTGCCAGTAGTACGATGACAGGGATCAATCAGCCCCAGCATTTT. The rearrangement joins TRBV19 to TRBJ1-5; 7 bases match TRBD1. From germline, CDR1 is LNHDA and CDR2 SQIVND (reference sequence). The V gene end was trimmed by 4 bases and the J gene end by 3 bases; junction bases not matched to a gene: 6. This CDR3 comprises 15 residues.

V is TRBV7-9 and J is TRBJ2-5; possibly TRBD1 for D (5 bases). The germline V gene encodes CDR1 SEHNR and CDR2 FQNEAQ (reference sequence). Deletions cut 5 bases from V and 1 base from J, with 11 bases between. This CDR3 is built from 14 residues. CDR3 in DNA: TGTGCCAGCAGCCCCACAGGCCCCCAAGAGACCCAGTACTTC. Amino acid sequence: CASSPTGPQETQYF.

The CDR3 reads CASSLGAYSTYGYTF. In DNA, the CDR3 is TGTGCCAGCAGCTTGGGGGCGTACAGCACCTATGGCTACACCTTC. The rearrangement joins TRBV7-9 to TRBJ1-2; TRBD1 might be the D (6 bases). The CDR3 runs 15 residues. The V end was cut by 3 bases, the J end by 4 bases, with 15 bases between. Germline CDR1 SEHNR, CDR2 FQNEAQ (reference sequence).

This rearrangement joins TRBV21-1 to TRBJ1-1; whether TRBD1, the table's D call, matches the DNA was not checked. TRBV21-1 is a documented pseudogene. This CDR3 comprises 13 residues. In nucleotides, the CDR3 is TGTGCCAGCAACGGACAGGGGAACACTGAAGCTTTCTTT. This codes for CASNGQGNTEAFF.

The chain is built from TRBV30 and TRBJ1-1; 9 bases map to TRBD1. Germline CDR1 GTSNPN, CDR2 SVGIG (reference sequence). The trim removed 1 base at V and 11 bases at J, leaving 8 bases unmatched. The CDR3 is made up of 13 amino acids. CDR3 sequence reads: CAWSGDRGDRAFF. The CDR3 coding sequence is TGTGCCTGGAGTGGAGACAGGGGGGATAGGGCTTTCTTT.

The chain has TRBV6-5 and TRBJ2-1, with D perhaps matching TRBD2 (6 bases). Germline V CDR1 and CDR2: MNHEY, SVGAGI. The CDR3 runs 14 residues. V was shortened by 7 bases and J by 9 bases, with 19 bases between the two germline ends. The CDR3 loop reads CASTYGGKISEQFF. The CDR3 region has the DNA TGTGCCAGCACCTACGGGGGAAAAATAAGTGAGCAGTTCTTC.

The rearrangement joins TRBV21-1 to TRBJ1-1; the tabulated D call, TRBD1, remains unverified against the DNA. TRBV21-1 represents a pseudogene. The CDR3 is 15 residues long. CDR3 amino acids: CASDDRGPKNTEAFF. The DNA of the CDR3 is TGTGCCAGCGACGACAGGGGACCCAAGAACACTGAAGCTTTCTTT.

The V gene is TRBV6-5, the J gene TRBJ1-1; TRBD1 aligns across 7 bases. Looked up from germline, CDR1 is MNHEY and CDR2 is SVGAGI. The CDR3 covers 15 residues. Unmatched junction bases numbered 3, after V lost 0 bases and J lost 2 bases. The CDR3 is CASSYSGTANTEAFF. CDR3 bases: TGTGCCAGCAGTTACTCCGGGACAGCAAACACTGAAGCTTTCTTT.

This clone was detected once. The chain carries TRBV30 and TRBJ2-3; 7 nucleotides match TRBD1. The CDR3 extends over 15 amino acids. Germline V CDR1 and CDR2: GTSNPN, SVGIG (reference sequence). The V and J ends lost 1 base and 0 bases, in that order; junction bases with no gene match: 4. DNA of the CDR3: TGTGCCTGGAGTGGTAGGGGGCGGAGCACAGATACGCAGTATTTT. The encoded protein is CAWSGRGRSTDTQYF.

The chain recombines TRBV5-6 with TRBJ1-1, with TRBD1 matching 7 bases. Germline loops: CDR1 SGHDT, CDR2 YYEEEE. CDR3 length equals 16 residues. V trimming: 4 bases; J trimming: 2 bases; junction bases outside the gene matches: 11. For the CDR3, the DNA is TGTGCCAGCAGCGTAAACAGGGGTAAGGGAAACACTGAAGCTTTCTTT. It encodes CASSVNRGKGNTEAFF.